This T cell receptor (beta chain) emerged from a study of patients and donors after allogeneic stem cell transplantation. In TCRdb, the RT-PCR reads were re-called with MiXCR into one record per CDR3 protein. The repertoire holds 920,000 or so distinct CDR3 sequences, with roughly 18% as singletons. Trimming took 7 bases from V and 0 from J; bases not matched to a gene: 10. CDR1 and CDR2 from the germline V gene are KGHDR and SFDVKD. CDR3 length: 17 amino acids. This sequence was found in a human donor who was either an allogeneic HSCT recipient or a stem cell or donor lymphocyte infusion donor (not recorded which). It is not recorded whose cells these are; they may come from a transplant donor. This sequence joins TRBV24-1 and TRBJ2-1; 8 bases agree with TRBD2. Source material: blood, either unsorted or a sorted T cell fraction (not recorded which). The CDR3 coding sequence is TGTGCCACCAGCGCCCGGGAGGGACGGAGCTCCTACAATGAGCAGTTCTTC. It encodes CATSAREGRSSYNEQFF.